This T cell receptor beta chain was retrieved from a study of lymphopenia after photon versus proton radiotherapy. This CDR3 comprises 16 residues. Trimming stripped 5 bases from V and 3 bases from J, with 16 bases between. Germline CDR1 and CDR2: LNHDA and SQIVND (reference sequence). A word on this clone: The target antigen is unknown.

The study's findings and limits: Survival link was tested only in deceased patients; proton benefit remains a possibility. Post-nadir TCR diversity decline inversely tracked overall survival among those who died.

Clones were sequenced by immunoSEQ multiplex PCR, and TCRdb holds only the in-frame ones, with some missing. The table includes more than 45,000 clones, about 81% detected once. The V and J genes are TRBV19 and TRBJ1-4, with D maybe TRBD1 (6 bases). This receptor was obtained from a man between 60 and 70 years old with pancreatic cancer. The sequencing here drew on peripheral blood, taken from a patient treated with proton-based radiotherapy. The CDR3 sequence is CASSSYTGRSNEKLFF. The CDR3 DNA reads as TGTGCCAGTAGTTCTTATACAGGGAGATCTAATGAAAAACTGTTTTTT.